The text below deals with one T cell receptor beta chain. Authors' methods: Estimation of nucleated cell counts was performed using reference gene primer amplification. TCRdb's table, derived via immunoSEQ multiplex PCR, lists solely in-frame clones and lacks some. The DNA was the basis for D and trimming; V, J and clone size are from that table. The sample consists of 150,000 to 200,000 clones, around nine tenths of them appearing once. This specimen belongs to a study of blood T cell repertoires in COVID-19. Study background: From the United States, Italy and Spain came samples of acute and convalescent COVID-19. T cells, B-cell-depleted T cells, or PBMCs provided the cDNA or gDNA that served as material.

The CDR3 length is 17 residues. Germline V gene data show CDR1 as SGHTA and CDR2 as FQGNSA. The V end lost 3 bases, the J end lost 5 bases, and 19 bases lay between the germline ends. The sequence came from a man aged 18 to 30 with active or convalescent COVID-19. The chain has TRBV7-2 and TRBJ1-4, with D perhaps matching TRBD1 (5 bases). The sequencing input was peripheral blood. This chain's CDR3 is CASSLRAGGRGNEKLFF. CDR3 coding DNA: TGTGCCAGCAGCTTGAGGGCTGGAGGGCGGGGGAATGAAAAACTGTTTTTT.